Reported below is one TCR beta chain. Antigen specificity is unknown. The V gene lost 6 bases and the J gene lost 8 bases, with 16 bases spanning the gap. The CDR3 totals 13 residues. Germline CDR1 is MDHEN and CDR2 is SYDVKM. This PCR relied on a set of 60 Vbeta primers and 13 Jbeta primers. Repertoires were generated with immunoSEQ multiplex PCR, while TCRdb's copy carries only in-frame clones and drops some. The sample has 100,000 to 150,000 clones; roughly 78% are singletons. This sample is drawn from a study of cytomegalovirus exposure and HLA in healthy donors. Study observations and caveats: Altogether, 164 TCR beta chains were recorded as cytomegalovirus-associated. Of the V segments, some could not be distinguished, including TRBV6-2 and TRBV6-3, and were excluded. With later analysis, a missense DCLRE1C variant became linked to TCR beta V- and J-gene trimming.

Samples came from healthy bone marrow donors. The sequencing input was PBMCs. This chain uses TRBV28 with TRBJ1-2; D may be TRBD1 (5 bases). The clonotype comes from a man younger than 40 in good health and CMV-seronegative. The CDR3 reads CASSRDWNGGYTF. As DNA, the CDR3 is TGTGCCAGCAGCCGGGACTGGAATGGGGGCTACACCTTC.